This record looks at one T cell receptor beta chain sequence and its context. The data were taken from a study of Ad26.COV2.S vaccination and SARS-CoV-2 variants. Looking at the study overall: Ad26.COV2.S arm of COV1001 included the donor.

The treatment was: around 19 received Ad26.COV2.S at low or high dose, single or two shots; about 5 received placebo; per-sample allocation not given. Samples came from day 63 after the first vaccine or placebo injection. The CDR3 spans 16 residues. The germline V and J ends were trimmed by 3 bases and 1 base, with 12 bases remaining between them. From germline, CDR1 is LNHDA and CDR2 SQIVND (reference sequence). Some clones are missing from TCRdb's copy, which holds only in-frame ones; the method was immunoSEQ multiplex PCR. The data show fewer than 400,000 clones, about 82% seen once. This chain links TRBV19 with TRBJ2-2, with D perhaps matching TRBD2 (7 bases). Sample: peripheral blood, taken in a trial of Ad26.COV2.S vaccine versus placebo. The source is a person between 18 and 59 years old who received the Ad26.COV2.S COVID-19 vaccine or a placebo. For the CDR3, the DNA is TGTGCCAGTAGTATGGGCGGGGGCCGGAACACCGGGGAGCTGTTTTTT. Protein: CASSMGGGRNTGELFF.